Shown below are 25 T cell receptor beta chains from a single sample sequenced in a study of cytomegalovirus exposure and HLA in healthy donors. In the PCR, 60 Vbeta and 13 Jbeta primers were used. Sequencing was performed with immunoSEQ multiplex PCR; in TCRdb, only in-frame clones are kept and a portion is missing. Altogether around 190,000 clones are present, about 81% being singletons, with the ten largest covering more than 1.5%. What was sequenced was PBMCs. Receptors were obtained from a man aged 18-30 years in good health and CMV-seronegative.

The genes are TRBV28 and TRBJ2-2; TRBD1 matches at 9 bases. Trimming took 5 bases from V and 6 from J; bases not matched to a gene: 10. Germline V gene sequence: CDR1 MDHEN, CDR2 SYDVKM. CDR3 length equals 16 residues. The CDR3 region is CASSVSPGQGSGELFF. The DNA for the CDR3 is TGTGCCAGCAGTGTAAGCCCGGGACAGGGATCCGGGGAGCTGTTTTTT.

This rearrangement joins TRBV7-8 to TRBJ2-1, with 9 bases matching TRBD1. Unmatched junction bases numbered 2, after V lost 3 bases and J lost 5 bases. The CDR3 has 14 amino acids. Germline V gene sequence: CDR1 SGHVS, CDR2 FQNEAQ. The CDR3 DNA reads as TGTGCCAGCAGCTTTTGGGACAGGGACAATGAGCAGTTCTTC. Its translation is CASSFWDRDNEQFF.

This clone was counted between two and nine times. This chain uses TRBV6-5 with TRBJ2-7, with 7 bases matching TRBD2. The J segment lost 0 bases and the V segment lost 5 bases, leaving 4 bases of the junction unmatched. This CDR3 is 14 amino acids long. In germline, CDR1 is MNHEY, CDR2 SVGAGI. The CDR3 region is CASSQSSGSYEQYF. For the CDR3, the DNA is TGTGCCAGCAGTCAATCTAGCGGCTCCTACGAGCAGTACTTC.

CDR3 sequence reads: CASSLAGTSGVSYNEQFF. DNA for the CDR3: TGTGCCAGCAGCTTGGCCGGGACTAGCGGGGTCTCCTACAATGAGCAGTTCTTC. The chain joins TRBV5-6 to TRBJ2-1; TRBD2 matches 13 bases. CDR3 size: 18 residues. The germline CDR1 and CDR2 sequences are SGHDT and YYEEEE. Trimming at V came to 0 bases and at J to 0 bases, leaving 3 bases not matched to a gene.

The rearrangement links TRBV9 to TRBJ2-1; 7 bases are a match to TRBD2. V shed 3 bases and J 4 bases; nucleotides not matched to a gene: 16. There are 18 residues in the CDR3. Germline assignment: CDR1 SGDLS and CDR2 YYNGEE. CDR3: CASSAHAPGKRDYNEQFF. The CDR3 DNA sequence: TGTGCCAGCAGCGCACATGCCCCCGGGAAGCGGGATTACAATGAGCAGTTCTTC.

The table lists this clone with a count of one. The rearrangement joins TRBV2 to TRBJ2-5, with 10 bases fitting TRBD1. Germline assignment: CDR1 SNHLY and CDR2 FYNNEI. The length of the CDR3 is 15 residues. V lost 6 bases and J lost 5; bases outside the gene matches: 9. CDR3 loop: CASRGLTGGSETQYF. CDR3 DNA sequence: TGTGCCAGCAGGGGCTTGACAGGGGGCTCCGAGACCCAGTACTTC. The whole variable domain, filled in from reference TRBV2 and TRBJ2-5, reads EPEVTQTPSHQVTQMGQEVILRCVPISNHLYFYWYRQILGQKVEFLVSFYNNEISEKSEIFDDQFSVERPDGSNFTLKIRSTKLEDSAMYFCASRGLTGGSETQYFGPGTRLLVL.

This clone was counted once. This chain joins TRBV10-2 and TRBJ1-2, with D tentatively TRBD1 (6 bases). Germline V gene lookup returns CDR1 WSHSY and CDR2 SAAADI. V was cut by 6 bases and J by 0 bases, with 8 bases left in between. This CDR3 contains 13 residues. Here the CDR3 DNA reads TGCGCCAGCAGGGGACATACTAACTATGGCTACACCTTC. This codes for CASRGHTNYGYTF.

The chain combines TRBV10-3 with TRBJ2-7, with D possibly matching TRBD2 (5 bases). Trimming took off 0 bases at V and 4 bases at J, with 10 bases between the two ends. The CDR3 is 14 residues long. Per the germline V gene, CDR1 is ENHRY and CDR2 is SYGVKD. The DNA of the CDR3 is TGTGCCATCAGTGAGTCGGGTGAGCGGTACGAGCAGTACTTC. It translates to CAISESGERYEQYF.

The rearrangement uses TRBV14 and TRBJ2-3, with TRBD2 matching over 7 bases. The germline V gene has CDR1 SGHDN and CDR2 FVKESK. V was clipped by 0 bases and J by 3 bases; unmatched bases: 9. The CDR3 covers 17 residues. The CDR3 coding sequence is TGTGCCAGCAGCCAAGATGAGGCGGGAGCCTCTACAGATACGCAGTATTTT. This encodes CASSQDEAGASTDTQYF.

The rearrangement uses TRBV6-6 and TRBJ2-1; 7 bases are shared with TRBD2. Germline CDR1 and CDR2: MNHNY and SVGAGI (reference sequence). This CDR3 comprises 14 residues. With 7 bases clipped from V and 5 bases from J, the junction kept 8 bases outside the gene matches. This CDR3 is CASIGGDFDNEQFF. Written as DNA, the CDR3 is TGTGCCAGCATTGGGGGGGACTTTGACAATGAGCAGTTCTTC.

On this clone: A read error may account for a junction end that differs from germline. This chain joins TRBV28 and TRBJ2-3; TRBD2 matches 7 bases. This CDR3 is 15 amino acids long. The V gene's germline CDR1 is MDHEN and CDR2 SYDVKM. The CDR3 spells CASSPPSGPTGTQYF. Written as DNA, the CDR3 is TGTGCCAGCAGTCCGCCTAGCGGACCAACAGGTACGCAGTATTTT.

V and J are TRBV5-1 and TRBJ1-3; a possible D gene is TRBD1 (5 bases). V lost 0 bases, J lost 1 base, and 11 bases lay in between. Germline loops: CDR1 SGHRS, CDR2 YFSETQ. This CDR3 contains 16 residues. CDR3: CASSLAAGGSGNTIYF. CDR3 sequence (DNA): TGCGCCAGCAGCTTGGCCGCGGGGGGGTCTGGAAACACCATATATTTT.

This chain connects TRBV6-6 to TRBJ2-7; the match to TRBD1 covers 7 bases. Germline-derived CDR1 and CDR2 are MNHNY and SVGAGI (reference sequence). V dropped 6 bases and J dropped 1; count of bases not matched to a gene: 9. CDR3 length equals 15 residues. The CDR3 DNA is TGTGCCAGCAGGCCTCCCACAGGGGTATCCTACGAGCAGTACTTC. Translating it yields CASRPPTGVSYEQYF.

The J gene is TRBJ1-4, the V gene TRBV9; no clear D gene. The CDR3 covers 14 residues. CDR1 SGDLS and CDR2 YYNGEE come from the germline V gene. Trimming removed 3 bases from V and 6 bases from J, with 12 bases in between. CDR3 DNA sequence: TGTGCCAGCAGCGCCCCGGGTTTAGATGAAAAACTGTTTTTT. Translated: CASSAPGLDEKLFF.

The chain uses TRBV7-2 and TRBJ1-2, with 8 bases lining up with TRBD1. The CDR3 is 14 residues long. With V trimmed by 5 bases and J by 2 bases, 4 bases remained unmatched. Germline assignment: CDR1 SGHTA and CDR2 FQGNSA. CDR3 in amino acids: CASSARDRNYGYTF. In DNA, the CDR3 is TGTGCCAGCAGCGCCCGGGACAGGAACTATGGCTACACCTTC. Using reference TRBV7-2 and TRBJ1-2 for the parts outside the CDR3, the full variable domain is GAGVSQSPSNKVTEKGKDVELRCDPISGHTALYWYRQSLGQGLEFLIYFQGNSAPDKSGLPSDRFSAERTGGSVSTLTIQRTQQEDSAVYLCASSARDRNYGYTFGSGTRLTVV.

The chain combines TRBV7-6 with TRBJ1-4; a possible D gene is TRBD1 (5 bases). The CDR3 has 14 residues. From germline, CDR1 is SGHVS and CDR2 FNYEAQ. The V end lost 4 bases, the J end lost 7 bases, and 13 bases lay between the germline ends. In DNA, the CDR3 is TGTGCCAGCAGCTCGGACGGGGGTGGTGAAAAACTGTTTTTT. This gives the protein CASSSDGGGEKLFF.

The chain joins TRBV9 to TRBJ2-1, with 7 bases that match TRBD2. The CDR3 length is 15 residues. Trimming cost V 3 bases and J 10 bases; bases outside gene matches: 13. From germline, CDR1 is SGDLS and CDR2 YYNGEE. Written as DNA, the CDR3 is TGTGCCAGCAGCGAGCGAGCCCGGACTAGTCACGAGCAGTTCTTC. Translating it yields CASSERARTSHEQFF.

V gene TRBV4-2 combines with J gene TRBJ2-3; TRBD2 matches at 11 bases. Trimming at V came to 2 bases and at J to 1 base, leaving 8 bases not matched to a gene. CDR1 and CDR2 from the germline V gene are LGHNA and YNFKEQ. The CDR3 length is 18 residues. CDR3 sequence reads: CASSQSLLAGVGTDTQYF. The CDR3 DNA reads as TGTGCCAGCAGCCAATCGTTACTAGCGGGAGTAGGCACAGATACGCAGTATTTT.

The CDR3 loop is CASSPADLQETQYF. In DNA form, the CDR3 reads TGTGCCAGCAGCCCCGCCGACTTACAAGAGACCCAGTACTTC. This sequence joins TRBV11-2 and TRBJ2-5; D is unresolved. The CDR3 has 14 amino acids. Deletions cut 5 bases from V and 2 bases from J, with 12 bases between. Germline-derived CDR1 and CDR2 are SGHAT and FQNNGV.

The rearrangement uses TRBV7-2 and TRBJ2-7; possible D gene TRBD2, 5 bases. Trimming took off 1 base at V and 6 bases at J, with 13 bases between the two ends. The CDR3 is made up of 14 amino acids. Germline V lookup: CDR1 SGHTA, CDR2 FQGNSA. CDR3 loop: CASSLVLAPLEQYF. CDR3 DNA sequence: TGTGCCAGCAGCTTAGTCCTAGCACCACTCGAGCAGTACTTC.

This clone was observed a handful of times. The chain recombines TRBV7-2 with TRBJ1-1, with a possible D match to TRBD1 (5 bases). The CDR3 has 14 amino acids. The germline CDR1 and CDR2 sequences are SGHTA and FQGNSA. V was cut by 2 bases and J by 8 bases, with 15 bases left in between. The DNA of the CDR3 is TGTGCCAGCAGCTTATTGGGGGGTGGGGTGGAAGCTTTCTTT. It translates to CASSLLGGGVEAFF.

V gene TRBV13 combines with J gene TRBJ2-7, with 11 bases fitting TRBD1. V shed 4 bases, J shed 6 bases, and the junction held 5 bases outside the gene matches. Germline lookup yields CDR1 PRHDT and CDR2 FYEKMQ (reference sequence). The length of the CDR3 is 14 residues. For the CDR3, the DNA is TGTGCCAGCAGCTCGGACAGGGGGCCCAGCGAGCAGTACTTC. This encodes CASSSDRGPSEQYF. Combining the CDR3 with reference TRBV13 and TRBJ2-7 gives the whole variable domain AAGVIQSPRHLIKEKRETATLKCYPIPRHDTVYWYQQGPGQDPQFLISFYEKMQSDKGSIPDRFSAQQFSDYHSELNMSSLELGDSALYFCASSSDRGPSEQYFGPGTRLTVT.

The rearrangement uses TRBV4-1 and TRBJ1-1; a weak D match, TRBD1 (6 bases). Deletions cut 1 base from V and 5 bases from J, with 17 bases between. CDR3 length: 16 amino acids. Per the germline V gene, CDR1 is MGHRA and CDR2 is YSYEKL. The CDR3 coding sequence is TGCGCCAGCAGCCAAGGAGGGACAATGGGTTCGACTGAAGCTTTCTTT. Translated: CASSQGGTMGSTEAFF.

The rearrangement joins TRBV10-2 to TRBJ1-5; 9 bases are a match to TRBD1. Germline CDR1 reads WSHSY; CDR2 reads SAAADI. This CDR3 is built from 14 residues. V lost 8 bases, J lost 8 bases, and 10 bases stayed unmatched. Here the CDR3 reads CASRGQGPHKPQHF. In DNA form, the CDR3 reads TGCGCCAGCCGAGGACAGGGGCCCCACAAGCCCCAGCATTTT.

The genes are TRBV7-2 and TRBJ2-1; 9 bases fit TRBD1. The CDR3 totals 19 residues. Trimming cost V 2 bases and J 4 bases; bases outside gene matches: 15. Germline-derived CDR1 and CDR2 are SGHTA and FQGNSA. CDR3 nucleotides: TGTGCCAGCAGCTTACACGTTTTTCCCTCGGGACAGGGTTACAATGAGCAGTTCTTC. It translates to CASSLHVFPSGQGYNEQFF. Variable domain in full (rest from reference TRBV7-2 and TRBJ2-1): GAGVSQSPSNKVTEKGKDVELRCDPISGHTALYWYRQSLGQGLEFLIYFQGNSAPDKSGLPSDRFSAERTGGSVSTLTIQRTQQEDSAVYLCASSLHVFPSGQGYNEQFFGPGTRLTVL.